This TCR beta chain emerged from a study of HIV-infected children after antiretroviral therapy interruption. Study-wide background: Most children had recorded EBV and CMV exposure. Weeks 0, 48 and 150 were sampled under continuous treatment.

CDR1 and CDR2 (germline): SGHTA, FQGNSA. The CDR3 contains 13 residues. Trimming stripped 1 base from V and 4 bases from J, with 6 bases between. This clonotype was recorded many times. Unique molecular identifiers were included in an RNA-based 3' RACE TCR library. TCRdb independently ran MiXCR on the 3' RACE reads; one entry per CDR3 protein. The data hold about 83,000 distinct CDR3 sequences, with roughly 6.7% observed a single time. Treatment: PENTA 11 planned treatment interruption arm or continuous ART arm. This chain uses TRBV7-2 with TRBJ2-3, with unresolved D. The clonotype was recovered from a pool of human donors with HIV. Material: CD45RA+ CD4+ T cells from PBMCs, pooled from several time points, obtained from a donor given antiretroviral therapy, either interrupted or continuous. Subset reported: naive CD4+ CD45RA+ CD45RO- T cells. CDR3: CASSLVRSDTQYF. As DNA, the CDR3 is TGTGCCAGCAGCTTAGTTCGGTCAGATACGCAGTATTTT.